Sequencing of this T cell receptor (beta chain) was carried out in a study of metastatic and nonmetastatic thyroid tumors (dated by TCRdb to about 2020). Context from the whole study: Repertoires from peripheral blood and from tumor or nodule tissue samples of malignant and benign thyroid patients were compared.

The sample holds many counts of this clone. There is no known antigen for this receptor. No base qualities exist here, and no much larger clone lies one base off it. General study outcomes and caveats: TCR beta diversity was reported as significantly higher in malignant tumors than in benign nodules, in both blood and tumor samples.

No patient had received any treatment before thyroid surgery. Using T-cell receptor beta sequencing, the researchers looked back retrospectively at clinical samples from patients, gathered between about 2011 and 2019. CDR1 and CDR2, looked up from the germline V gene, are MGHRA and YSYEKL. The CDR3 has 15 amino acids, counting the end cysteine and phenylalanine. Just the 45-base CDR3 DNA is kept, in frame starting at base 1. The germline V and J ends show losses of 3 bases and 4 bases respectively, and no gene match explains 5 bases of the junction. Library prep was done by PCR. These reads were obtained on an Illumina HiSeq 4000. High-throughput sequencing was used to profile the TCR beta-chain CDR3 region of every patient. Turning to the authors' computational methods: A classifier to discriminate distant-metastatic papillary thyroid cancer patients was built from CDR3 differences across clinicopathological groups. The Shannon index was used to measure repertoire diversity, and the Morisita-Horn index was used to measure how similar tumor and blood repertoires were. TCRdb reran the public reads through fastp at Q25 and MiXCR, keeping productive beta chains. TCRdb, not the authors, supplied the V and J calls. Present in this sample are 75,000 to 95,000 clones, 9.5% to 15% of which were seen just once. The top ten hold about 11% of the sample.

What was sequenced was blood. This TCR came from a female donor with papillary thyroid cancer or a benign thyroid nodule (not recorded which). Some clones in this sample may be carry-over from other donors' samples. The chain is made from TRBV4-1 and TRBJ1-3; 8 bases in between match TRBD1. The CDR3 has the sequence CASSHPGQEGNTIYF. The DNA sequence is given as TGCGCCAGCAGCCACCCGGGACAGGAAGGAAACACCATATATTTT.